The rows below give T cell receptor beta chains drawn from one sample of a study of blood T cell repertoires in COVID-19. Here immunoSEQ multiplex PCR was the method, and the copy in TCRdb shows in-frame clones only, minus some. The table includes approximately 65,000 clones, 79% detected once. Material for sequencing was peripheral blood. These receptors were obtained from an elderly woman with active or convalescent COVID-19. The CDR3 runs from the conserved cysteine through the conserved F or W. The D gene is left open where the match is weak. The size entry is marked missing in some rows and otherwise reads once, few, many or a size class.

V	size	J	D	DNA	CDR3
TRBV5-5	-	TRBJ1-4	-	TGTGCCAGCAGCTTGGAAGCGCGGAGGGAACTGTTTTTT	CASSLEARRELFF
TRBV5-1	-	TRBJ2-5	TRBD1	TGCGCCAGCAGCTTGGCCGGGACAGGGTTCGGGGAGACCCAGTACTTC	CASSLAGTGFGETQYF
TRBV7-9	-	TRBJ2-5	-	TGTGCCAGCAGCTCGTACCGGGAATTCCAGCAAGAGACCCAGTACTTC	CASSSYREFQQETQYF
TRBV6-5	-	TRBJ1-4	TRBD1	TGTGCCAGCAGTTACTCAACAGGGGCAACTAATGAAAAACTGTTTTTT	CASSYSTGATNEKLFF
TRBV4-1	few	TRBJ1-5	-	TGCGCCAGCAGCCAGCAGTACAGGGACCCTTTAAAACCCCAGCATTTT	CASSQQYRDPLKPQHF
TRBV5-1	few	TRBJ1-1	-	TGCGCCAGCAGCTTGGCGACAGCTAACCTGGCTGAAGCTTTCTTT	CASSLATANLAEAFF
TRBV5-1	few	TRBJ1-1	TRBD1	TGCGCCAGCAGGTTACAGGGGTACACTGAAGCTTTCTTT	CASRLQGYTEAFF
TRBV18	-	TRBJ1-5	TRBD1	TGTGCCAGCTCAGAAGGACAGGGTTTTGGGAAGCCCCAGCATTTT	CASSEGQGFGKPQHF
TRBV7-9	few	TRBJ1-1	-	TGTGCCAGCGTTTCCCCCGGGAGTAGTGAAGCTTTCTTT	CASVSPGSSEAFF
TRBV20-1	few	TRBJ2-5	TRBD2	TGCAGTGCTAGTTCGCTAGCGGGGCACGTCGGCCAAGAGACCCAGTACTTC	CSASSLAGHVGQETQYF
TRBV3-1/TRBV3-2	-	TRBJ2-1	TRBD2	TGTGCCAGCAGCCAAGAAGGGTGGCGGGGGGGCCTCGATGAGCAGTTCTTC	CASSQEGWRGGLDEQFF
TRBV5-1	once	TRBJ1-5	-	TGCGCCAGCAGCCCTGACACTACAGGGAATCAGCCCCAGCATTTT	CASSPDTTGNQPQHF
TRBV5-1	-	TRBJ2-1	TRBD1	TGCGCCAGCAGCAAGGGACAGAGCTCCTACAATGAGCAGTTCTTC	CASSKGQSSYNEQFF
TRBV11-3	-	TRBJ1-1	-	TGTGCCAGCAGCTCAGGTAACAGGGAAGCTTTCTTT	CASSSGNREAFF
TRBV3-1/TRBV3-2	-	TRBJ2-2	-	TGTGCCAGCAGCCAAGAAGGAGAGAACACCGGGGAGCTGTTTTTT	CASSQEGENTGELFF
TRBV19	-	TRBJ1-4	-	TGTGCCAGTAGTCCAGGATGGCGGGGCAAGAAACTGTTTTTT	CASSPGWRGKKLFF
TRBV18	-	TRBJ2-7	TRBD1	TGTGCCAGCTCACCCATCACAGGGGAATCCTACGAGCAGTACTTC	CASSPITGESYEQYF
TRBV5-1	-	TRBJ1-1	-	TGCGCCAGCAGCTTGTCAGGGTCGAGTGTTGAAGCTTTCTTT	CASSLSGSSVEAFF
TRBV5-1	-	TRBJ2-1	-	TGCGCCAGCGGGTTGGGGGGCGAAAATGAGCAGTTCTTC	CASGLGGENEQFF
TRBV19	-	TRBJ1-5	-	TGTGCCAGTAGTGCCCACAGGTGGACGGATAGCAATCAGCCCCAGCATTTT	CASSAHRWTDSNQPQHF
TRBV27	-	TRBJ1-1	-	TGTGCCAGCAGTCCCCGACGGGGGGTGGGCACTGAAGCTTTCTTT	CASSPRRGVGTEAFF
TRBV7-9	-	TRBJ1-5	-	TGTGCCAGCAGCTTGCACAGTAATAGCAATCAGCCCCAGCATTTT	CASSLHSNSNQPQHF
TRBV2	-	TRBJ1-1	-	TGTGCCAGCAGGGCTGACAGCTATGAAGCTTTCTTT	CASRADSYEAFF
TRBV6-5	-	TRBJ2-2	-	TGTGCCAGCAGTCGGACCGGGACAACAACCGGGGAGCTGTTTTTT	CASSRTGTTTGELFF
TRBV9	-	TRBJ1-6	-	TGTGCCAGCAGCGTAGACGGGGGATCCTATAATTCACCCCTCCACTTT	CASSVDGGSYNSPLHF
TRBV6-1	-	TRBJ1-1	-	TGTGCCAGCAGTGAAGCGTCCTCAGGGAACACTGAAGCTTTCTTT	CASSEASSGNTEAFF
TRBV11-3	few	TRBJ1-3	-	TGTGCCAGCAGCTTAGGCCCAGGGGAAAACACCATATATTTT	CASSLGPGENTIYF
TRBV5-6	-	TRBJ2-2	TRBD2	TGTGCCAGCAGCTATAATCCCACGGGACTAGCGGGCCTCCCCGGGGAGCTGTTTTTT	CASSYNPTGLAGLPGELFF
TRBV5-1	once	TRBJ2-7	TRBD1	TGCGCCAGCAGCTTGGCGGCGACAGGGGTTAACGAGCAGTACTTC	CASSLAATGVNEQYF
TRBV6-5	few	TRBJ1-5	-	TGTGCCACCGTCCCGGAAGGGGATCAGCCCCAGCATTTT	CATVPEGDQPQHF
TRBV15	few	TRBJ1-2	-	TGTGCCACCAGCAGAGATCGGGGAAGGAAAAGCGGGTATGGCTACACCTTC	CATSRDRGRKSGYGYTF
TRBV19	-	TRBJ2-1	TRBD1	TGTGCCAGTAGTCGGACAGGGAACTACAATGAGCAGTTCTTC	CASSRTGNYNEQFF
TRBV19	-	TRBJ1-2	TRBD1	TGTGCCAGTAGTCTCGATGGGACAGAGTATGGCTACACCTTC	CASSLDGTEYGYTF
TRBV18	few	TRBJ1-1	-	TGTGCCAGCTCACCCCAGGGGCGGTCGGCTTTCTTT	CASSPQGRSAFF
TRBV5-1	-	TRBJ1-1	TRBD1	TGCGCCAGCAGCTTGTATGGGACAGGGACTGAAGCTTTCTTT	CASSLYGTGTEAFF
TRBV7-9	-	TRBJ1-1	TRBD1	TGTGCCAGCAGCTCTGCTAGGACAGGAGACAACACTGAAGCTTTCTTT	CASSSARTGDNTEAFF
TRBV7-6	-	TRBJ1-1	-	TGTGCCAGCAGCTTAGGTCAAATCGGGACTGAAGCTTTCTTT	CASSLGQIGTEAFF
TRBV9	once	TRBJ1-3	-	TGTGCCAGCAGCGCTGCGGCGGTAGCTCTGGGAAACACCATATATTTT	CASSAAAVALGNTIYF
TRBV10-3	-	TRBJ1-1	TRBD1	TGTGCCACCAGGACAGGGGGCTCTGAAGCTTTCTTT	CATRTGGSEAFF